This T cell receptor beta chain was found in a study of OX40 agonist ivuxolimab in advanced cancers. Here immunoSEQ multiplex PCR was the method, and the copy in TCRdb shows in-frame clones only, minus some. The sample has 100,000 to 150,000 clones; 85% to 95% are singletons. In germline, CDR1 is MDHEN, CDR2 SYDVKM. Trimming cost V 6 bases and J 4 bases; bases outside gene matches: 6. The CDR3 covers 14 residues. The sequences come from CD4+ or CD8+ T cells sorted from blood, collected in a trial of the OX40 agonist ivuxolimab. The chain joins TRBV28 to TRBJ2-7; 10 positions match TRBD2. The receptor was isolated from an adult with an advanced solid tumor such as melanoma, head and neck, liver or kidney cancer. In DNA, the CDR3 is TGTGCCAGCAGACCTAGCGGGAGTCTTTACGAGCAGTACTTC. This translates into CASRPSGSLYEQYF.